These T cell receptor beta chains were read from a single sample in a study of radiotherapy plus CTLA-4 blockade in lung cancer. Some clones are missing from TCRdb's copy, which holds only in-frame ones; the method was immunoSEQ multiplex PCR. The top ten clones hold roughly 50% of a sample with around 15,000 clones, 72% of them seen once. Sequences were derived from peripheral blood, sampled from a patient treated with radiotherapy plus ipilimumab. The receptors here all came from a human donor with non-small cell lung cancer whose response to radiotherapy plus ipilimumab could not be evaluated. Both conserved end residues are part of each CDR3. A D gene is named only where the DNA matches it firmly. Part of the rows lack a size; the others show once, few, many or a class for expanded clones.

j_call v_call clone_size d_call cdr3_aa cdr3_nt
TRBJ1-3 TRBV9 . . CASSADGVSGNTIYF TGTGCCAGCAGCGCAGACGGGGTCTCTGGAAACACCATATATTTT
TRBJ2-3 TRBV18 . TRBD1 CASSPGTGGRITDTQYF TGTGCCAGCTCACCGGGGACAGGGGGCCGGATCACAGATACGCAGTATTTT
TRBJ1-1 TRBV30 . . CAWSVGVYTEAFF TGTGCCTGGAGTGTAGGGGTATACACTGAAGCTTTCTTT
TRBJ1-1 TRBV2 few TRBD1 CASRGQGKAFF TGTGCCAGCCGCGGACAGGGTAAAGCTTTCTTT
TRBJ2-5 TRBV5-5 . . CASSRIPEETQYF TGTGCCAGCAGCCGGATACCGGAGGAGACCCAGTACTTC
TRBJ1-3 TRBV5-6 . . CASSLFGETAAGNTIYF TGTGCCAGCAGCTTATTCGGAGAGACAGCAGCTGGAAACACCATATATTTT
TRBJ2-2 TRBV9 few TRBD2 CASSRTSGGNTGELFF TGTGCCAGCAGCAGGACTAGCGGGGGGAACACCGGGGAGCTGTTTTTT
TRBJ1-5 TRBV21-1 medium-sized . CASSKVTGLVLNQPQHF TGTGCCAGCAGCAAAGTCACAGGACTAGTTCTCAATCAGCCCCAGCATTTT
TRBJ2-1 TRBV5-6 . . CASSNGPGNEQFF TGTGCCAGCAGCAACGGCCCCGGGAATGAGCAGTTCTTC
TRBJ1-2 TRBV7-2 . . CASSFRDRGYTF TGTGCCAGCTCCTTCAGGGATCGGGGCTACACCTTC
TRBJ2-3 TRBV7-9 . . CASSSHTDTQYF TGTGCCAGCAGCTCCCACACAGATACGCAGTATTTT
TRBJ1-2 TRBV5-4 . . CASSPLGGGGYTF TGTGCCAGCAGCCCCCTGGGGGGGGGTGGCTACACCTTC
TRBJ2-7 TRBV5-1 . . CASSLSGEQYF TGCGCCAGCAGCTTATCGGGCGAGCAGTACTTC
TRBJ2-3 TRBV10-3 . TRBD2 CAIRGGLAGDTDTQYF TGTGCCATCAGGGGGGGACTAGCCGGAGACACAGATACGCAGTATTTT
TRBJ2-1 TRBV6-5 . TRBD2 CASSYSRGEGNEQFF TGTGCCAGCAGTTACTCGCGGGGGGAGGGAAATGAGCAGTTCTTC
TRBJ2-2 TRBV7-8 medium-sized . CASSIRQDTGELFF TGTGCCAGCAGTATTAGGCAGGACACCGGGGAGCTGTTTTTT
TRBJ2-2 TRBV11-2 . . CASSFGAGELFF TGTGCCAGCAGCTTCGGGGCCGGGGAGCTGTTTTTT
TRBJ1-5 TRBV19 . . CASTTGQTTNSNQPQHF TGTGCCAGTACAACAGGACAAACCACTAATAGCAATCAGCCCCAGCATTTT
TRBJ2-1 TRBV5-1 few TRBD2 CASSFISGGYNEQFF TGCGCCAGCAGCTTCATAAGCGGGGGGTACAATGAGCAGTTCTTC
TRBJ2-3 TRBV6-4 . TRBD2 CASSDSAGTDTQYF TGTGCCAGCAGTGACTCAGCGGGGACAGATACGCAGTATTTT
TRBJ2-5 TRBV11-2 few . CASSLVVTAGRQETQYF TGTGCCAGCAGCTTAGTGGTAACCGCTGGGAGACAAGAGACCCAGTACTTC
TRBJ2-1 TRBV5-1 . . CASSEGGGIYNEQFF TGCGCCAGCAGTGAGGGGGGGGGCATCTACAATGAGCAGTTCTTC
TRBJ1-6 TRBV9 . . CASSGGPGSSPLHF TGTGCCAGCAGCGGGGGGCCAGGGTCCTCACCCCTCCACTTT
TRBJ1-1 TRBV19 few . CASSLGQSDRWAFF TGTGCCAGTAGTCTCGGACAGTCAGATCGGTGGGCTTTCTTT
TRBJ2-2 TRBV5-1 . TRBD1 CASSWGQGADGELFF TGCGCCAGCAGCTGGGGACAGGGGGCTGACGGGGAGCTGTTTTTT
TRBJ1-5 TRBV30 many . CAWSVRGAQPQHF TGTGCCTGGAGTGTCAGGGGTGCCCAGCCCCAGCATTTT
TRBJ1-4 TRBV11-2 . . CASSAWTALNEKLFF TGTGCCAGCAGCGCCTGGACAGCCCTTAATGAAAAACTGTTTTTT
TRBJ2-2 TRBV28 . . CATRLTGNTGELFF TGTGCCACCAGATTAACGGGGAACACCGGGGAGCTGTTTTTT
TRBJ2-5 TRBV7-8 . TRBD2 CASSLAGGETQYF TGTGCCAGCAGCTTAGCGGGGGGGGAGACCCAGTACTTC
TRBJ1-6 TRBV30 few TRBD1 CAWSGTGSPLHF TGTGCCTGGAGCGGGACAGGTTCACCCCTCCACTTT
TRBJ2-6 TRBV4-2 . . CASSQGERHIGVGANVLTF TGTGCCAGCAGCCAAGGGGAGAGGCACATCGGGGTGGGGGCCAACGTCCTGACTTTC
TRBJ1-2 TRBV10-1 . TRBD1 CAKRQGFSGYTF TGCGCCAAACGACAGGGTTTCTCTGGCTACACCTTC
TRBJ2-5 TRBV4-3 . TRBD1 CASSPGTGQETQYF TGCGCCAGCAGCCCCGGGACAGGGCAAGAGACCCAGTACTTC
TRBJ2-6 TRBV5-1 . . CASSLTGGEGANVLTF TGCGCCAGCAGCTTGACAGGGGGGGAAGGGGCCAACGTCCTGACTTTC
TRBJ1-2 TRBV9 . TRBD1 CASSSDVGTGIGYTF TGTGCCAGCAGCTCAGATGTCGGGACAGGGATTGGCTACACCTTC
TRBJ1-4 TRBV30 . . CAWSVLREKLFF TGTGCCTGGAGTGTCCTCAGAGAAAAACTGTTTTTT
TRBJ1-3 TRBV9 . . CASSVGPTGSGNTIYF TGTGCCAGCAGCGTGGGACCAACAGGGTCTGGAAACACCATATATTTT
TRBJ2-7 TRBV18 . TRBD1 CASSHRDSRYEQYF TGTGCCAGCTCACACCGGGACAGTCGTTACGAGCAGTACTTC
TRBJ1-1 TRBV11-2 few . CASSLDSLYRYNHEAFF TGTGCCAGCAGCCTGGACAGCTTATATAGATACAACCACGAAGCTTTCTTT
TRBJ1-6 TRBV6-5 . . CASSRTRENSPLHF TGTGCCAGCAGTCGTACCCGTGAGAATTCCCCCCTCCACTTT
TRBJ2-1 TRBV5-1 . TRBD2 CASSIRDGSGGVSSEQFF TGCGCCAGCAGCATAAGGGATGGTAGCGGGGGGGTATCCAGTGAGCAGTTCTTC
TRBJ2-4 TRBV7-9 . . CASSHQPGEGENIQYF TGTGCCAGCAGCCACCAACCGGGGGAAGGGGAAAACATTCAGTACTTC
TRBJ2-3 TRBV5-1 . TRBD1 CASGDSGDTQYF TGCGCCAGCGGGGACAGTGGAGATACGCAGTATTTT
TRBJ1-3 TRBV18 . TRBD1 CASSPGTGASGNTIYF TGTGCCAGCTCACCAGGGACAGGGGCCTCTGGAAACACCATATATTTT
TRBJ1-2 TRBV7-3 . . CASSPPGEGYTF TGTGCCAGCAGCCCACCCGGGGAGGGCTACACCTTC
TRBJ1-6 TRBV5-1 . TRBD1 CASSFTGADSPLHF TGCGCCAGCAGCTTTACAGGGGCGGATTCACCCCTCCACTTT
TRBJ1-5 TRBV6-6 few TRBD1 CASSLWTGLSNQPQHF TGTGCCAGCAGCCTCTGGACAGGACTTAGCAATCAGCCCCAGCATTTT
TRBJ2-1 TRBV5-1 . TRBD2 CASSLSGTSGGQQFF TGCGCCAGCAGCTTGAGTGGGACTAGCGGGGGGCAGCAGTTCTTC
TRBJ1-3 TRBV18 . . CASSPPGVDTIYF TGTGCCAGCTCACCACCCGGTGTCGACACCATATATTTT
TRBJ1-2 TRBV6-1 . . CASSDPGGNYGYTF TGTGCCAGCAGTGATCCAGGTGGGAACTATGGCTACACCTTC
TRBJ2-5 TRBV2 . . CASSVQGGETQYF TGTGCCAGCAGTGTTCAGGGAGGAGAGACCCAGTACTTC
TRBJ2-3 TRBV4-2 . . CASSQGSRLDTQYF TGTGCCAGCAGCCAAGGTTCGAGACTGGATACGCAGTATTTT
TRBJ2-7 TRBV2 . TRBD2 CASSRTSGGYEQYF TGTGCCAGCAGTCGGACTAGCGGGGGCTACGAGCAGTACTTC
TRBJ2-1 TRBV11-2 . TRBD2 CASSLDIAGGYNEQFF TGTGCCAGCAGCTTAGATATAGCGGGGGGATACAATGAGCAGTTCTTC
TRBJ1-1 TRBV7-7 large . CASSPSGVGTEAFF TGTGCCAGCAGCCCGTCAGGGGTAGGCACTGAAGCTTTCTTT